Below, one TCR beta chain is given with its context. Its antigen is still unknown. The PCR was carried out with 60 Vbeta primers and 13 Jbeta primers. Sequencing used immunoSEQ multiplex PCR; TCRdb keeps in-frame clones, though not all of them. The data show some 140,000 clones, with roughly two thirds seen just once and 1.3% held by the top ten. The source of the sample is a study of cytomegalovirus exposure and HLA in healthy donors. Study-wide context: A preliminary data release comprised tens of millions of unique TCRs obtained from HLA-typed donors. Study-wide results and caveats: TCR beta sequences reportedly predicted the HLA-A and HLA-B alleles of most subjects accurately.

After removal of 2 bases from V and 7 bases from J, the junction contained 9 bases not matched to a gene. There are 15 residues in the CDR3. Germline CDR1 reads MNHEY; CDR2 reads SMNVEV (reference sequence). The sequenced sample consisted of PBMCs. The V call is TRBV27, the J call TRBJ2-3; TRBD1 matches 7 bases. This clonotype was sampled from a middle-aged woman in good health and CMV-seronegative. As DNA, the CDR3 is TGTGCCAGCAGTTTAGGGACAGACGTGACACATACGCAGTATTTT. Encoded protein: CASSLGTDVTHTQYF.